The source of this TCR beta chain is a study of technical replicates of blood from four donors. Produced via immunoSEQ multiplex PCR; TCRdb's table is partial and in-frame only. The sample holds about 80,000 clones; about 98% are singletons and the top ten take around 0.15%. V lost 6 bases, J lost 4 bases, and 11 bases stayed unmatched. Germline CDR1 reads PRHDT; CDR2 reads FYEKMQ (reference sequence). The length of the CDR3 is 15 residues. The sample consisted of T cells isolated from PBMCs. This TCR was recovered from a human donor in good health. V is TRBV13 and J is TRBJ2-5, with 7 nucleotides matching TRBD1. DNA for the CDR3: TGTGCCAGCAGAATGACAGGGCTAGGATTAGAGACCCAGTACTTC. Protein sequence: CASRMTGLGLETQYF.